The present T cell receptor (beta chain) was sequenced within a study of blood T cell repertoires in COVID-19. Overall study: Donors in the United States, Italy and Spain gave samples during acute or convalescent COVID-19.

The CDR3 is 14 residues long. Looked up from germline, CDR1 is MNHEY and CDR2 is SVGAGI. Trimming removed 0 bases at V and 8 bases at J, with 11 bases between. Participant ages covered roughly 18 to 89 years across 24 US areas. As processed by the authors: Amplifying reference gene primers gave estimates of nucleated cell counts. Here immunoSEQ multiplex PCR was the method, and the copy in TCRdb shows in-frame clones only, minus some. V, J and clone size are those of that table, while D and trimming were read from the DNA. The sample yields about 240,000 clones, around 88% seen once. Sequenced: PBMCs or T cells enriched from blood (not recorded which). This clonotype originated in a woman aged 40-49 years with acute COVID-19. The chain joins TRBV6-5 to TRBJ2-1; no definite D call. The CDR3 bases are TGTGCCAGCAGTTACTCCCCTAGGTCCCATGAGCAGTTCTTC. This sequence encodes CASSYSPRSHEQFF.